Listed below are T cell receptor beta chains from one sample, sequenced in a study of blood T cell repertoires in COVID-19. Clones were sequenced by immunoSEQ multiplex PCR, and TCRdb holds only the in-frame ones, with some missing. The sample lists about 370,000 clones, around 90% seen once, with 2.5% to 3.5% in the top ten. The sample comprised peripheral blood. Receptors originate from a woman aged 25 to 39 with COVID-19, enrolled during active disease. Both conserved end residues are part of each CDR3. D genes are given only for firm matches. Where a row states a size, it is once, few, many or the class of an expanded clone; other rows omit it.

CDR3 length	V gene	D gene	J gene	clone size	CDR3 protein	CDR3 DNA
13	TRBV9	TRBD1	TRBJ1-4	NA	CASSYQGVTILFF	TGTGCCAGCAGCTATCAGGGGGTGACGATACTGTTTTTT
16	TRBV7-2	TRBD1	TRBJ1-2	NA	CASSYRETGILGGYTF	TGTGCCAGCAGCTACAGGGAGACAGGGATTCTGGGTGGCTACACCTTC
14	TRBV15	NA	TRBJ1-3	NA	CATSSAVSGNTIYF	TGTGCCACCAGCAGTGCAGTCTCTGGAAACACCATATATTTT
15	TRBV11-3	NA	TRBJ2-1	NA	CASSLRFGSYNEQFF	TGTGCCAGCAGCTTAAGGTTTGGGAGCTACAATGAGCAGTTCTTC
16	TRBV3-1/TRBV3-2	NA	TRBJ2-3	once	CASSQDVGASTDTQYF	TGTGCCAGCAGCCAAGATGTTGGGGCGAGCACAGATACGCAGTATTTT
15	TRBV4-3	NA	TRBJ2-3	NA	CASSPQASPTDTQYF	TGCGCCAGCAGCCCACAGGCCAGCCCCACAGATACGCAGTATTTT
15	TRBV25-1	NA	TRBJ2-1	NA	CASSDLDSPRNEQFF	TGTGCCAGCAGCGATCTAGACAGCCCCCGCAATGAGCAGTTCTTC
16	TRBV9	NA	TRBJ1-3	few	CASSVAVGQAGNTIYF	TGTGCCAGCAGCGTAGCGGTGGGGCAAGCTGGAAACACCATATATTTT
14	TRBV4-1	TRBD2	TRBJ2-1	few	CASSLSGTTPVRFF	TGCGCCAGCAGCCTAAGCGGGACTACCCCCGTACGGTTCTTC
18	TRBV10-2	TRBD1	TRBJ1-6	once	CASKEGTGINRNNSPLHF	TGCGCCAGCAAGGAGGGGACAGGGATCAACAGGAATAATTCACCCCTCCACTTT
14	TRBV18	TRBD1	TRBJ2-7	NA	CASSPTTGGYEQYF	TGTGCCAGCTCACCGACGACAGGGGGCTACGAGCAGTACTTC
15	TRBV4-1	NA	TRBJ1-5	once	CASSQGPGVNQPQHF	TGCGCCAGCAGCCAAGGTCCGGGGGTCAATCAGCCCCAGCATTTT
17	TRBV5-1	TRBD2	TRBJ2-1	NA	CASSSGILAGGPDEQFF	TGCGCCAGCAGCTCCGGTATACTAGCGGGGGGGCCAGATGAGCAGTTCTTC
14	TRBV4-3	NA	TRBJ2-3	NA	CASSTQIREDTQYF	TGCGCCAGCAGCACCCAAATAAGAGAAGATACGCAGTATTTT
13	TRBV10-2	NA	TRBJ1-2	NA	CASSEQQGYGYTF	TGCGCCAGCAGTGAACAACAGGGTTATGGCTACACCTTC
14	TRBV29-1	TRBD2	TRBJ2-5	once	CSGAGTSGRETQYF	TGCAGCGGCGCCGGGACTAGCGGGAGGGAGACCCAGTACTTC
12	TRBV30	NA	TRBJ1-1	once	CAWSPNSPEAFF	TGTGCCTGGAGTCCCAATAGCCCTGAAGCTTTCTTT
15	TRBV24-1	TRBD1	TRBJ1-5	NA	CATSDPGQGPWPQHF	TGTGCCACCAGTGATCCGGGACAGGGGCCTTGGCCCCAGCATTTT
16	TRBV6-2/TRBV6-3	TRBD1	TRBJ2-7	NA	CASSYSNRDRDYEQYF	TGTGCCAGCAGTTACTCGAATCGGGACAGAGACTACGAGCAGTACTTC
13	TRBV19	NA	TRBJ1-1	NA	CASSLTGNTEAFF	TGTGCCAGTAGCCTGACAGGAAACACTGAAGCTTTCTTT
15	TRBV18	TRBD2	TRBJ2-1	few	CASSNIAGLNNEQFF	TGTGCCAGCTCAAATATAGCGGGGCTAAACAATGAGCAGTTCTTC
14	TRBV3-1/TRBV3-2	NA	TRBJ1-2	once	CASSPLRSGYGYTF	TGTGCCAGCAGCCCCCTAAGGTCAGGCTATGGCTACACCTTC
14	TRBV5-1	TRBD2	TRBJ2-7	NA	CASSTTSGYHEQYF	TGCGCCAGCAGCACGACTAGCGGTTATCACGAGCAGTACTTC
15	TRBV5-8	TRBD1	TRBJ2-3	NA	CASRSFRGSADTQYF	TGTGCCAGCAGATCATTCAGGGGGAGCGCAGATACGCAGTATTTT
13	TRBV7-2	NA	TRBJ1-1	NA	CASSQLSDTEAFF	TGTGCCAGCAGCCAACTCTCTGACACTGAAGCTTTCTTT
11	TRBV11-2	NA	TRBJ2-7	NA	CASSSAYEQYF	TGTGCCAGCAGCTCGGCCTACGAGCAGTACTTC
14	TRBV12-5	NA	TRBJ1-4	NA	CASGLWSTNEKLFF	TGTGCTAGTGGTTTATGGAGTACTAATGAAAAACTGTTTTTT
12	TRBV28	NA	TRBJ1-1	NA	CASWALNTEAFF	TGTGCCAGCTGGGCCTTGAACACTGAAGCTTTCTTT
16	TRBV5-4	TRBD2	TRBJ2-7	NA	CASSPRLAGGPGEQYF	TGTGCCAGCAGCCCGCGACTAGCGGGGGGGCCGGGTGAGCAGTACTTC
14	TRBV19	TRBD2	TRBJ2-5	NA	CASSMRGVGETQYF	TGTGCCAGTAGTATGCGGGGGGTTGGGGAGACCCAGTACTTC
12	TRBV5-1	TRBD1	TRBJ1-5	NA	CASSLEGGRQHF	TGCGCCAGCAGCTTGGAAGGGGGCCGCCAGCATTTT
14	TRBV19	NA	TRBJ1-2	NA	CASSINRASYGYTF	TGTGCCAGTAGTATAAACAGGGCGTCTTATGGCTACACCTTC
16	TRBV5-1	TRBD1	TRBJ2-2	NA	CASSPGTGVNTGELFF	TGCGCCAGCAGCCCCGGGACAGGAGTTAACACCGGGGAGCTGTTTTTT
17	TRBV6-2/TRBV6-3	TRBD2	TRBJ2-5	NA	CASTPPELAGGQLTQYF	TGTGCCAGCACCCCCCCAGAATTAGCGGGGGGGCAGTTGACCCAGTACTTC
17	TRBV6-4	TRBD2	TRBJ2-3	once	CASSENPSGGATDTQYF	TGTGCCAGCAGTGAAAATCCCAGCGGGGGAGCCACAGATACGCAGTATTTT
15	TRBV2	TRBD2	TRBJ2-1	NA	CASSDLAGSYNEQFF	TGTGCCAGCAGTGATCTAGCGGGCTCCTACAATGAGCAGTTCTTC
15	TRBV5-4	TRBD1	TRBJ1-1	NA	CASSRGQGSATEAFF	TGTGCCAGCAGCCGGGGACAGGGGTCCGCCACTGAAGCTTTCTTT
12	TRBV15	NA	TRBJ2-5	NA	CATSRDRETQYF	TGTGCCACCAGCAGAGACAGAGAGACCCAGTACTTC
14	TRBV7-2	NA	TRBJ1-2	NA	CASSLSAIGYGYTF	TGTGCCAGCAGCCTTTCAGCGATCGGCTATGGCTACACCTTC
15	TRBV27	TRBD1	TRBJ1-1	NA	CASSKDRAFSTEAFF	TGTGCCAGCAGCAAGGACAGGGCGTTTAGCACTGAAGCTTTCTTT
12	TRBV21-1	NA	TRBJ2-4	once	CASSKSGNIQYF	TGTGCCAGCAGCAAATCCGGAAACATTCAGTACTTC
15	TRBV4-1	TRBD1	TRBJ2-2	NA	CASSRTGQAWGELFF	TGCGCCAGCAGCCGGACTGGACAGGCCTGGGGGGAGCTGTTTTTT
14	TRBV7-2	NA	TRBJ2-1	NA	CASSLALEYNEQFF	TGTGCCAGCAGCTTAGCGCTGGAGTACAATGAGCAGTTCTTC
15	TRBV4-2	NA	TRBJ2-3	few	CASSQIAEGTDTQYF	TGTGCCAGCAGCCAAATTGCGGAGGGCACAGATACGCAGTATTTT
13	TRBV6-1	NA	TRBJ1-1	NA	CASSEDVADEAFF	TGTGCCAGCAGTGAAGACGTGGCAGATGAAGCTTTCTTT
14	TRBV7-9	NA	TRBJ2-3	few	CASSLVRVPDTQYF	TGTGCCAGCAGCTTAGTCCGGGTTCCCGATACGCAGTATTTT
14	TRBV10-3	TRBD1	TRBJ1-2	once	CAISESTGGNGYTF	TGTGCCATCAGTGAGTCGACAGGGGGCAATGGCTACACCTTC
15	TRBV5-1	NA	TRBJ2-2	NA	CASSLGDTSTGELFF	TGCGCCAGCAGCTTGGGGGACACCTCGACGGGGGAGCTGTTTTTT
15	TRBV2	TRBD1	TRBJ2-7	NA	CASSERGGSAYEQYF	TGTGCCAGCAGTGAAAGAGGGGGCAGCGCCTACGAGCAGTACTTC
15	TRBV2	TRBD1	TRBJ1-4	NA	CASRNRQGWGEKLFF	TGTGCCAGCAGAAATAGACAGGGATGGGGTGAAAAACTGTTTTTT
17	TRBV5-5	NA	TRBJ1-5	NA	CASSLAVDSYSNQPQHF	TGTGCCAGCAGCTTGGCCGTGGACAGCTATAGCAATCAGCCCCAGCATTTT